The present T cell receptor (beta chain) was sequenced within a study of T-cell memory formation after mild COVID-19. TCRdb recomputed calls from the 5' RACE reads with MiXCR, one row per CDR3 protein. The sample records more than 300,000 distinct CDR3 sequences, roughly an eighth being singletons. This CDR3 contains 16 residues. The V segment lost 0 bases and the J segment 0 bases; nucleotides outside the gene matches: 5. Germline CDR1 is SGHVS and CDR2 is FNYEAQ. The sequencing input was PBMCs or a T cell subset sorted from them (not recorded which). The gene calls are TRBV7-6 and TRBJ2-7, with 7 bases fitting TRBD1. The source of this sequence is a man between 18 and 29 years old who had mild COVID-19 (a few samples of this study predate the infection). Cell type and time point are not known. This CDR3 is CASSLAGDRYSYEQYF. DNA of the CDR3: TGTGCCAGCAGCTTAGCAGGGGACAGATACTCCTACGAGCAGTACTTC.